This T cell receptor (beta chain) was observed in a study of T cell responses to AZD1222 COVID-19 vaccine. V was clipped by 9 bases and J by 2 bases, with 13 bases between them. The V gene's germline CDR1 is KGHDR and CDR2 SFDVKD. The length of the CDR3 is 13 residues. About this clone itself: Its antigen is as yet unknown.

Generated by immunoSEQ multiplex PCR, the TCRdb table keeps only in-frame clones and is missing some. Counted here are hundreds of thousands of clones, approximately 94% occurring once; the ten biggest clones make up less than 0.6%. Points from the study as a whole: Distributed over spike, vaccine-associated CD4 TCRs predominated at 160-218 and 743-854. Samples come after the peak T cell response, not at day 14.

This TCR was recovered from an adult who received the AZD1222 COVID-19 vaccine. Source: peripheral blood, taken 28 days after the second AZD1222 dose. J is TRBJ2-7 and V is TRBV24-1; weak D call: TRBD2 (6 bases). CDR3 loop: CATAGTPTYEQYF. CDR3 DNA: TGTGCCACCGCGGGGACTCCCACCTACGAGCAGTACTTC.